This TCR beta chain was sequenced in a study of blood T cell repertoires in COVID-19. Across the whole study: From the United States, Italy and Spain came samples of acute and convalescent COVID-19. PBMCs, B-cell-depleted T cells, or T cells provided the cDNA or gDNA that made up the material.

Per the original data handling: Cell counts per sample came from amplifying reference gene primers. Sequenced by immunoSEQ multiplex PCR; TCRdb stores in-frame clones only, minus some. V, J and clone size derive from that table, while D and trimming were established from the DNA sequence. The sample shows about 71,000 clones, around 83% of them seen only once. The CDR3 extends over 14 amino acids. Germline V CDR1 and CDR2: SNHLY, FYNNEI. Trimming took 6 bases from V and 3 from J, leaving 15 bases between them. The sample comprised peripheral blood. The clonotype comes from a man between 45 and 60 years old with active COVID-19. The J gene is TRBJ2-7, the V gene TRBV2, with unresolved D. CDR3 nucleotides: TGTGCCAGCAGGGTTTTGGTTAACAGCTACGAGCAGTACTTC. Amino acid sequence: CASRVLVNSYEQYF.